This entry lists 2 T cell receptor beta chains sequenced from one sample in a study of blood T cell repertoires in COVID-19. Method: immunoSEQ multiplex PCR; TCRdb's copy keeps in-frame clones and lacks some. Of hundreds of thousands of clones listed, 90% are singletons. The sample consisted of PBMCs or T cells enriched from blood (not recorded which). The receptors originated from a man in his sixties who had recovered from COVID-19.

The chain combines TRBV2 with TRBJ2-7; unclear D gene. The V end was cut by 1 base, the J end by 5 bases, with 15 bases between. The CDR3 loop spans 15 amino acids. The V gene's germline CDR1 is SNHLY and CDR2 FYNNEI. The CDR3 DNA sequence: TGTGCCAGCAGTGAAGGGGCAGTAAGATTCAACGAGCAGTACTTC. This encodes CASSEGAVRFNEQYF.

This clone was seen just once. The chain employs TRBV5-1 and TRBJ2-5, with a tentative D call TRBD2 (6 bases). The CDR3 runs 14 residues. The germline V and J ends were trimmed by 4 bases and 2 bases, with 12 bases remaining between them. From germline, CDR1 is SGHRS and CDR2 YFSETQ. CDR3 bases: TGCGCCAGCAGCATAGGGACTGAGCAAGAGACCCAGTACTTC. It codes for CASSIGTEQETQYF.